Here is one TCR beta chain with its context. What it binds is not known. The PCR employed 60 Vbeta primers together with 13 Jbeta primers. This table comes from immunoSEQ multiplex PCR, and its TCRdb copy is limited to in-frame clones, with some not included. The table shows approximately 140,000 clones, with about 76% occurring only once. This record belongs to a study of cytomegalovirus exposure and HLA in healthy donors. Study-wide findings and caveats: Judged likely to be a sequencing artifact was a cluster of highly shared sequence variants. Earlier analysis yielded a pattern in which most TCR beta V segments were productive about 87% or about 30% of the time. Within a later analysis, the majority of CMV-associated TCR beta chains appeared HLA-restricted.

Looked up from germline, CDR1 is MNHEY and CDR2 is SVGAGI. This CDR3 spans 15 amino acids. Trimming removed 1 base from V and 0 bases from J, with 10 bases in between. The sample comprised PBMCs. The source of this sequence is a human donor in good health. This chain joins TRBV6-5 and TRBJ2-7; D is possibly TRBD2 (5 bases). CDR3 sequence: CASSYFLGVSYEQYF. The DNA for the CDR3 is TGTGCCAGCAGTTACTTCCTCGGGGTCTCCTACGAGCAGTACTTC.